Included here is one T cell receptor delta chain sequence, with context. Its antigen is undetermined. The sample is drawn from a study of Vδ1+ human thymocytes. Findings and limits, study-wide: Unlike peripheral blood Vdelta1+ controls, thymic delta-chain sequences included about 20% Vdelta2 and few Vdelta3. Highly polyclonal TRG and TRD repertoires with Gaussian CDR3 length distributions appeared in thymus. TRG sequences recurred across donors, whereas TRD sequences stayed essentially private.

Germline values: CDR1 GEAIGNYY, CDR2 EKD. The CDR3 has 17 residues. The V segment lost 2 bases and the J segment 7 bases; nucleotides outside the gene matches: 17. After alphabeta T cell depletion, CD3+ Vdelta1+ Vdelta2- thymocytes were sorted. Sorted Vdelta1+ thymocytes were roughly 97% to 99.6% pure. RNA was extracted from the cells and then reverse transcribed. Multiplex PCR used pooled V-gene forward primers and a constant-region reverse primer to amplify CDR3s. TCRdb re-called clones from the multiplex PCR reads using CATT. The table includes under 80,000 delta-chain clones, more than 30% detected once.

This clonotype was sampled from a boy under two years old who had congenital heart surgery. Material for sequencing was Vdelta1+ gamma-delta thymocytes from the thymus. The subset was: FACS-sorted CD3+ TCRalphabeta- TCRVdelta1+ TCRVdelta2- thymocytes. The gene calls are TRDV2 and TRDJ1; TRDD3 agrees at 8 bases. This CDR3 is CACDKTDSTGGPFKLIF. The DNA of the CDR3 is TGTGCCTGTGACAAAACCGATTCCACTGGGGGCCCATTTAAACTCATCTTT.